A single sample gave rise to the 27 T cell receptor beta chains below, sequenced in a study of shared clonotypes between healthy human individuals. The table came from immunoSEQ multiplex PCR; TCRdb's copy has only in-frame clones and leaves some out. The sample includes 2 million to 3 million clones, 90% to 95% of them seen just once. The sample consisted of naive CD4+ T cells from PBMCs. Subset noted: CD45RA+ positively selected. These TCRs come from a man between 18 and 35 years old in good health. Some clones in this sample may be carry-over from other donors' samples.

The chain links TRBV28 to TRBJ2-2; 11 bases match TRBD2. Germline CDR1 and CDR2: MDHEN and SYDVKM. CDR3 length: 16 residues. V was clipped by 2 bases and J by 6 bases; unmatched bases: 5. The CDR3 nucleotides read TGTGCCAGCAGTTTAGTAGCGGGAGGGGACTCCGGGGAGCTGTTTTTT. As protein: CASSLVAGGDSGELFF.

The V and J genes are TRBV28 and TRBJ2-5, with D perhaps matching TRBD2 (6 bases). Judging by the DNA end, TRBJ2-7 fits better; the J call may be wrong. Germline V lookup: CDR1 MDHEN, CDR2 SYDVKM. CDR3 length: 14 residues. CDR3 DNA: TGTGCCAGCACCTCGGAGGGCCAGGGCGGCGAGCAGTACTTC. Translation gives CASTSEGQGGEQYF.

This sequence joins TRBV7-9 and TRBJ1-2; possibly TRBD1 for D (6 bases). V was cut by 3 bases and J by 7 bases, with 15 bases left in between. Germline CDR1 and CDR2: SEHNR and FQNEAQ (reference sequence). The CDR3 sequence is 14 residues long. CDR3 loop: CASSLPDSLSGYTF. CDR3 in DNA: TGTGCCAGCAGCTTGCCGGACAGCCTCTCTGGCTACACCTTC.

The chain combines TRBV4-3 with TRBJ2-3; D unresolved. With 1 base removed from V and 2 bases from J, the gap between germline ends came to 7 bases. This CDR3 has 14 residues. Germline loops: CDR1 LGHNA, CDR2 YSLEER. The CDR3: CASSQGRFTDTQYF. DNA for the CDR3: TGCGCCAGCAGCCAAGGTCGCTTCACAGATACGCAGTATTTT.

The rearrangement joins TRBV2 to TRBJ2-4; a weak D match, TRBD1 (5 bases). The CDR3 covers 13 residues. Germline-derived CDR1 and CDR2 are SNHLY and FYNNEI. V lost 6 bases and J 7 bases, leaving 13 bases between the germline ends. For the CDR3, the DNA is TGTGCCAGCAGAGGGGCGTTGGGGAACATTCAGTACTTC. Its protein product is CASRGALGNIQYF.

The chain uses TRBV5-4 and TRBJ2-2, with 9 nucleotides matching TRBD1. Germline V gene sequence: CDR1 SGHNT, CDR2 YYREEE (reference sequence). Trimming took 5 bases from V and 5 from J; bases not matched to a gene: 4. CDR3 size: 14 residues. The CDR3 DNA reads as TGTGCCAGCAGGGCTGGACAGGGGACCGGGGAGCTGTTTTTT. Amino acid sequence: CASRAGQGTGELFF.

The chain recombines TRBV9 with TRBJ2-3; TRBD2 matches 7 bases. This CDR3 has 14 residues. The V gene end was trimmed by 3 bases and the J gene end by 6 bases; junction bases not matched to a gene: 7. Germline values: CDR1 SGDLS, CDR2 YYNGEE. CDR3 sequence: CASSGGLGGDTQYF. Here the CDR3 DNA reads TGTGCCAGCAGCGGCGGACTGGGAGGGGATACGCAGTATTTT.

In regard to this clone: Distinct nucleotide sequences in the sample also encode this CDR3. This chain joins TRBV18 and TRBJ2-5, with a weak D call TRBD1 (5 bases). The CDR3 contains 13 residues. CDR1 and CDR2 (germline): KGHSH, LQKENI. Between the trimmed V and J ends, which lost 1 base and 5 bases, there was a span of 8 bases. DNA of the CDR3: TGTGCCAGCTCACCACAGGGGTTGGAGACCCAGTACTTC. As protein: CASSPQGLETQYF.

The chain uses TRBV11-2 and TRBJ2-3; D not certain. The length of the CDR3 is 15 residues. Trimming removed 5 bases from V and 1 base from J, with 13 bases in between. Germline CDR1 is SGHAT and CDR2 is FQNNGV. The CDR3 sequence is CASSPQMVGTDTQYF. CDR3 nucleotide sequence: TGTGCCAGCAGCCCCCAAATGGTAGGCACAGATACGCAGTATTTT. Drawing the rest from reference TRBV11-2 and TRBJ2-3, the complete variable domain is EAGVAQSPRYKIIEKRQSVAFWCNPISGHATLYWYQQILGQGPKLLIQFQNNGVVDDSQLPKDRFSAERLKGVDSTLKIQPAKLEDSAVYLCASSPQMVGTDTQYFGPGTRLTVL.

V and J are TRBV6-4 and TRBJ1-5; D is undetermined. From germline, CDR1 is MRHNA and CDR2 SNTAGT. This CDR3 region has 13 residues. V gave up 8 bases and J gave up 0 bases, with 8 bases separating them. The CDR3 region has the DNA TGTGCCAGCGCGACGGATAGCAATCAGCCCCAGCATTTT. Translated, it gives CASATDSNQPQHF.

The J gene is TRBJ2-1, the V gene TRBV9; D is undetermined. Trimming pared 5 bases from V and 7 bases from J, leaving 10 bases between. The CDR3 spans 12 residues. Germline assignment: CDR1 SGDLS and CDR2 YYNGEE. CDR3 residues: CASRGLENEQFF. The CDR3 DNA reads TGTGCCAGCAGAGGGTTGGAGAATGAGCAGTTCTTC.

The rearrangement uses TRBV28 and TRBJ2-3; D tentatively reads TRBD1 or TRBD2 (6 bases each). Trimming removed 5 bases from V and 1 base from J, with 13 bases in between. This CDR3 comprises 15 residues. Germline values: CDR1 MDHEN, CDR2 SYDVKM. In nucleotides, the CDR3 is TGTGCCAGCAGTCCCCCCCGGGGGCGCACAGATACGCAGTATTTT. Protein product: CASSPPRGRTDTQYF. Using reference TRBV28 and TRBJ2-3 for the parts outside the CDR3, the full variable domain is DVKVTQSSRYLVKRTGEKVFLECVQDMDHENMFWYRQDPGLGLRLIYFSYDVKMKEKGDIPEGYSVSREKKERFSLILESASTNQTSMYLCASSPPRGRTDTQYFGPGTRLTVL.

The rearrangement joins TRBV6-1 to TRBJ2-7, with 7 positions matching TRBD1. Trimming at V came to 7 bases and at J to 5 bases, leaving 5 bases not matched to a gene. The CDR3 is 12 amino acids. Germline assignment: CDR1 MNHNS and CDR2 SASEGT. The CDR3 loop reads CASTDRVDEQYF. For the CDR3, the DNA is TGTGCCAGCACCGACAGGGTAGACGAGCAGTACTTC.

V gene TRBV5-1 combines with J gene TRBJ2-5; no clear D gene. Germline-derived CDR1 and CDR2 are SGHRS and YFSETQ. This CDR3 is 13 amino acids long. The germline V and J ends were trimmed by 6 bases and 1 base, with 10 bases remaining between them. CDR3 sequence: CASTPRPQETQYF. In DNA form, the CDR3 reads TGCGCCAGCACACCACGGCCCCAAGAGACCCAGTACTTC.

The gene calls are TRBV4-1 and TRBJ1-5; D not certain. Germline assignment: CDR1 MGHRA and CDR2 YSYEKL. V lost 1 base and J 9 bases, leaving 19 bases between the germline ends. This CDR3 comprises 16 residues. The DNA for the CDR3 is TGCGCCAGCAGCCAAGTATCGGCAGCCGCCATCGGGCCCCAGCATTTT. Its translation is CASSQVSAAAIGPQHF.

The chain carries TRBV28 and TRBJ2-5; 7 bases line up with TRBD2. The CDR3 is 13 residues long. Germline CDR1 MDHEN, CDR2 SYDVKM. Losses at the gene ends were 6 bases for V and 1 base for J; bases not matched to a gene: 2. CDR3 sequence (DNA): TGTGCCAGCAGGGGGGGGTCCCAAGAGACCCAGTACTTC. Amino acid sequence: CASRGGSQETQYF.

Worth noting for this clone: Other DNA variants within this sample encode the same CDR3. The rearrangement joins TRBV18 to TRBJ2-7; D remains unclear. V lost 2 bases to trimming and J lost 0 bases, with 8 bases between them. This CDR3 has 14 residues. Per germline, CDR1 KGHSH and CDR2 LQKENI. The CDR3 loop reads CASSPAAGSYEQYF. In DNA, the CDR3 is TGTGCCAGCTCACCAGCGGCAGGCTCCTACGAGCAGTACTTC.

The CDR3 DNA reads TGTGCCACCAGCAGAGATCGCGGGGCCGAAATCTACGAGCAGTACTTC. Amino acid sequence: CATSRDRGAEIYEQYF. This chain links TRBV15 with TRBJ2-7; possibly TRBD2 for D (6 bases). Germline V lookup: CDR1 LNHNV, CDR2 YYDKDF (reference sequence). CDR3 length: 16 residues. Trimming took off 0 bases at V and 3 bases at J, with 15 bases between the two ends.

CDR3 bases: TGTGCCAGCAGCCCCCCTGGCACAGCCTCCTACGAGCAGTACTTC. It is translated as CASSPPGTASYEQYF. This chain joins TRBV6-5 and TRBJ2-7; the D is unclear. This CDR3 comprises 15 residues. CDR1 is MNHEY, CDR2 SVGAGI, per germline. The ends were cut back, 6 bases at V and 0 bases at J, with 15 bases in the middle.

Written as DNA, the CDR3 is TGTGCCAGCAGCTTTGAAGCGGGGGCGAACACCGGGGAGCTGTTTTTT. Amino acid sequence: CASSFEAGANTGELFF. The J gene is TRBJ2-2, the V gene TRBV5-4; 8 bases agree with TRBD2. The J segment lost 0 bases and the V segment lost 2 bases, leaving 3 bases of the junction unmatched. The germline V gene has CDR1 SGHNT and CDR2 YYREEE (reference sequence). CDR3 size: 16 residues.

The chain employs TRBV5-1 and TRBJ2-2; TRBD2 matches 10 bases. CDR1 is SGHRS, CDR2 YFSETQ, per germline. The CDR3 sequence is 15 residues long. V lost 2 bases to trimming and J lost 6 bases; unmatched junction nucleotides: 4. The CDR3 sequence: CASSFQAGGSGELFF. DNA for the CDR3: TGCGCCAGCAGCTTCCAAGCGGGAGGGTCCGGGGAGCTGTTTTTT. The full variable domain, completed using reference TRBV5-1 and TRBJ2-2, is KAGVTQTPRYLIKTRGQQVTLSCSPISGHRSVSWYQQTPGQGLQFLFEYFSETQRNKGNFPGRFSGRQFSNSRSEMNVSTLELGDSALYLCASSFQAGGSGELFFGEGSRLTVL.

This chain links TRBV6-6 with TRBJ2-1; the D gene could be TRBD1 or TRBD2 (6 bases each). Deletions cut 5 bases from V and 7 bases from J, with 15 bases between. Germline CDR1 MNHNY, CDR2 SVGAGI (reference sequence). The CDR3 is 14 residues long. The CDR3 loop reads CASSGRVGGNEQFF. The CDR3 nucleotides read TGTGCCAGCAGTGGGAGAGTAGGGGGGAATGAGCAGTTCTTC.

This chain joins TRBV5-1 and TRBJ2-3; D is possibly TRBD1 (5 bases). V lost 1 base and J lost 6, with 15 bases in between. Germline CDR1 SGHRS, CDR2 YFSETQ. The CDR3 is 15 amino acids. The CDR3 loop reads CASSLSSGARDTQYF. The CDR3 DNA is TGCGCCAGCAGCTTGTCTAGTGGGGCGCGTGATACGCAGTATTTT.

The chain links TRBV7-8 to TRBJ1-2; D gene ambiguous. With 0 bases removed from V and 8 bases from J, the gap between germline ends came to 10 bases. The length of the CDR3 is 13 residues. Germline V lookup: CDR1 SGHVS, CDR2 FQNEAQ. The CDR3 DNA reads TGTGCCAGCAGCTTAGCTGGGCTTGGGGGCTACACCTTC. It encodes CASSLAGLGGYTF.

Worth noting for this clone: The same CDR3 arises from other DNA sequences in this sample as well. This chain joins TRBV28 and TRBJ1-1; D is unresolved. This CDR3 has 11 residues. Per germline, CDR1 MDHEN and CDR2 SYDVKM. Trimming took 7 bases from V and 5 from J, leaving 8 bases between them. CDR3 bases: TGTGCCAGCAACCTCGGGACTGAAGCTTTCTTT. This translates into CASNLGTEAFF.

The J gene is TRBJ1-4, the V gene TRBV19; 9 bases are a match to TRBD1. Germline CDR1 reads LNHDA; CDR2 reads SQIVND (reference sequence). Trimming took 6 bases from V and 8 from J; bases not matched to a gene: 10. The CDR3 has 15 amino acids. The DNA of the CDR3 is TGTGCCAGTAGGGGCCGCGGGACAGGGATCGAAAAACTGTTTTTT. Translated, it gives CASRGRGTGIEKLFF.

There are a few counts of this clone. This rearrangement joins TRBV30 to TRBJ1-2; no definite D call. Per the germline V gene, CDR1 is GTSNPN and CDR2 is SVGIG (reference sequence). V was pared by 2 bases and J by 6 bases, with 10 bases between. The CDR3 is 12 amino acids. The CDR3 protein is CAWSLSWDGYTF. The CDR3, as DNA: TGTGCCTGGAGTCTAAGCTGGGATGGCTACACCTTC.